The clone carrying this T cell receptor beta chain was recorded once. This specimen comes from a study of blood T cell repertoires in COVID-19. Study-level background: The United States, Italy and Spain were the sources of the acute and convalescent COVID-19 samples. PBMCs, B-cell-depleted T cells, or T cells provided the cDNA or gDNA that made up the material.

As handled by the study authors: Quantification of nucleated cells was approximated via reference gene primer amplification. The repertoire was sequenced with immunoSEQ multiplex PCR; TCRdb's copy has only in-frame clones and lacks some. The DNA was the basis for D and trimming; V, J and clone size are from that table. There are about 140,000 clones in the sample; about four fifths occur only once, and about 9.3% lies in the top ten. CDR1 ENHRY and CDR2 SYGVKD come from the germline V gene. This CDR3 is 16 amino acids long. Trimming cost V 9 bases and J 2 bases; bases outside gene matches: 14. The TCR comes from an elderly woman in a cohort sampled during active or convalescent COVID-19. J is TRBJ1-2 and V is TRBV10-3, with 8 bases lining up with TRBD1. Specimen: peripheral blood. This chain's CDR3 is CAISPGQATSNYGYTF. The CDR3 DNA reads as TGTGCCATTTCACCGGGACAGGCAACCTCCAACTATGGCTACACCTTC.